A single sample gave rise to the 22 T cell receptor beta chains below, sequenced in a study of naive and memory T cell subsets. Two oligonucleotides, mixed equimolar, formed the beta constant-region primer covering TRBC1 and TRBC2. TCRdb re-analysed the UMI-ligation and nested PCR reads in MiXCR, keeping a single row per CDR3 protein. The sample consists of around 160,000 distinct CDR3 sequences, 17% of them appearing once. The material sequenced was naive CD4+ T cells from blood. The receptors stem from a human donor in good health.

The chain recombines TRBV24-1 with TRBJ2-5; D not certain. Between the trimmed V and J ends, which lost 4 bases and 1 base, there was a span of 12 bases. Germline lookup yields CDR1 KGHDR and CDR2 SFDVKD. CDR3 length: 15 residues. The chain's CDR3 is CATSDPKDIQETQYF. As DNA, the CDR3 is TGTGCCACCAGTGACCCTAAAGACATCCAAGAGACCCAGTACTTC.

This clonotype was detected a few times. The J gene is TRBJ1-5, the V gene TRBV20-1; D gene unclear. CDR3 size: 14 residues. Trimming removed 7 bases at V and 2 bases at J, with 15 bases between. CDR1 is DFQATT, CDR2 SNEGSKA, per germline (reference sequence). DNA of the CDR3: TGCAGTGTTCGGACTGCCGGGGGCAATCAGCCCCAGCATTTT. Protein sequence: CSVRTAGGNQPQHF.

Only a few counts were recorded for this clonotype. V gene TRBV29-1 combines with J gene TRBJ1-1; TRBD1 agrees at 8 bases. Germline-derived CDR1 and CDR2 are SQVTM and ANQGSEA. The ends lost 5 bases at V and 4 bases at J; junction bases unmatched: 3. The CDR3 consists of 12 residues. The CDR3 DNA is TGCAGCGTTTCACAGGGGGTCACTGAAGCTTTCTTT. Translated, it gives CSVSQGVTEAFF.

The rearrangement links TRBV6-2 or TRBV6-3 to TRBJ2-1, with TRBD1 as a possible D gene (6 bases). Germline values: CDR1 MNHEY, CDR2 SVGEGT. CDR3 length: 13 amino acids. V shed 7 bases and J shed 10 bases, with 17 bases lying between them. The CDR3 is CASTQGPTGEQFF. The CDR3 DNA is TGTGCCAGCACTCAAGGCCCGACAGGAGAGCAGTTCTTC.

The V gene is TRBV6-6, the J gene TRBJ2-3; D not certain. This CDR3 spans 13 amino acids. Trimming pared 2 bases from V and 5 bases from J, leaving 8 bases between. The V gene's germline CDR1 is MNHNY and CDR2 SVGAGI (reference sequence). The chain's CDR3 is CASSYDGRDTQYF. The CDR3 region has the DNA TGTGCCAGCAGTTACGACGGGCGAGATACGCAGTATTTT.

This chain joins TRBV28 and TRBJ2-7; 10 bases are a match to TRBD2. The CDR3 contains 18 residues. Germline V gene lookup returns CDR1 MDHEN and CDR2 SYDVKM. V shed 6 bases and J 3 bases; nucleotides not matched to a gene: 17. Here the CDR3 DNA reads TGTGCCAGCAGCTCGAGCTTCCATGGACTAGCGGCAGTCTACGAGCAGTACTTC. Its translation: CASSSSFHGLAAVYEQYF.

This clonotype was counted a few times. CDR3 protein: CAWMRLSGMQFF. As DNA, the CDR3 is TGTGCCTGGATGAGACTTAGCGGAATGCAGTTCTTC. This chain joins TRBV30 and TRBJ2-1; D may be TRBD2 (6 bases). CDR1 GTSNPN and CDR2 SVGIG come from the germline V gene (reference sequence). V lost 4 bases and J lost 12, with 16 bases in between. The CDR3 has 12 residues.

A single count supports this clonotype. The chain couples TRBV5-4 to TRBJ2-3, with a weak D call TRBD2 (5 bases). Germline V CDR1 and CDR2: SGHNT, YYREEE (reference sequence). V was clipped by 3 bases and J by 1 base, with 12 bases between them. The length of the CDR3 is 15 residues. For the CDR3, the DNA is TGTGCCAGCAGCTCGTCCTGGACTCGCACAGATACGCAGTATTTT. It is translated as CASSSSWTRTDTQYF.

This rearrangement joins TRBV28 to TRBJ2-7, with 7 bases matching TRBD2. V lost 1 base, J lost 2 bases, and 17 bases stayed unmatched. Germline CDR1 is MDHEN and CDR2 is SYDVKM. The CDR3 sequence is 19 residues long. The CDR3 DNA is TGTGCCAGCAGTTTATTGGGAGGGTCGCGGGGACGGGCCCCCTACGAGCAGTACTTC. This gives the protein CASSLLGGSRGRAPYEQYF.

This clonotype was picked up a small number of times. V is TRBV5-1 and J is TRBJ2-1; 13 bases fit TRBD2. The germline CDR1 and CDR2 sequences are SGHRS and YFSETQ. The CDR3 covers 21 residues. Trimming cost V 0 bases and J 0 bases; bases outside gene matches: 12. The CDR3 here is CASSLALPGTSGISSYNEQFF. CDR3 bases: TGCGCCAGCAGCTTGGCCCTCCCCGGGACTAGCGGGATAAGCTCCTACAATGAGCAGTTCTTC.

The chain couples TRBV30 to TRBJ1-5, with no clear D. The CDR3 contains 12 residues. V dropped 4 bases and J dropped 7 bases, with 11 bases sitting between them. The germline V gene encodes CDR1 GTSNPN and CDR2 SVGIG (reference sequence). The CDR3 nucleotides read TGTGCCTGGACGAAGGTAGGCCAGCCCCAGCATTTT. Its protein product is CAWTKVGQPQHF.

This chain joins TRBV6-6 and TRBJ2-2; possibly TRBD1 or TRBD2 for D (5 bases each). The length of the CDR3 is 17 residues. Germline assignment: CDR1 MNHNY and CDR2 SVGAGI (reference sequence). Trimming took 0 bases from V and 6 from J, leaving 17 bases between them. CDR3 amino acids: CASSYSAGTPGPGELFF. CDR3 nucleotides: TGTGCCAGCAGTTACTCAGCCGGGACCCCCGGGCCCGGGGAGCTGTTTTTT.

The V and J genes are TRBV20-1 and TRBJ2-1; D is possibly TRBD1 (5 bases). CDR1 is DFQATT and CDR2 is SNEGSKA in the germline V gene (reference sequence). Trimming stripped 6 bases from V and 9 bases from J, with 18 bases between. The CDR3 contains 13 residues. This chain's CDR3 is CSAPEQGPREQFF. The CDR3 DNA sequence: TGCAGTGCGCCTGAGCAGGGCCCTCGTGAGCAGTTCTTC.

This clonotype has only a few counts. This rearrangement joins TRBV29-1 to TRBJ2-5; D might be TRBD1 (5 bases). This CDR3 is built from 12 residues. CDR1 is SQVTM, CDR2 ANQGSEA, per germline. V lost 6 bases, J lost 5 bases, and 13 bases lay in between. The CDR3 DNA follows: TGCAGCGTCACCGACAGTGGGGAGACCCAGTACTTC. Translating gives CSVTDSGETQYF.

In this sample, this clonotype turned up a few times. The chain is built from TRBV27 and TRBJ1-1, with D possibly matching TRBD1 (5 bases). V shed 5 bases and J shed 10 bases, with 17 bases lying between them. This CDR3 region has 13 residues. Germline V gene sequence: CDR1 MNHEY, CDR2 SMNVEV (reference sequence). CDR3 sequence reads: CASSTNTGGRAFF. The CDR3 DNA follows: TGTGCCAGCAGTACTAACACCGGGGGGAGAGCTTTCTTT.

There are many counts of this clonotype. The J gene is TRBJ2-3, the V gene TRBV18; D is ambiguous. Trimming took 3 bases from V and 3 from J, leaving 7 bases between them. This CDR3 is built from 13 residues. Germline loops: CDR1 KGHSH, CDR2 LQKENI. This CDR3 reads CASSPPLTDTQYF. The CDR3 DNA reads TGTGCCAGCTCACCTCCCCTGACAGATACGCAGTATTTT. The full variable domain, completed using reference TRBV18 and TRBJ2-3, is NAGVMQNPRHLVRRRGQEARLRCSPMKGHSHVYWYRQLPEEGLKFMVYLQKENIIDESGMPKERFSAEFPKEGPSILRIQQVVRGDSAAYFCASSPPLTDTQYFGPGTRLTVL.

The chain joins TRBV5-1 to TRBJ2-5; unclear D gene. This CDR3 region has 13 residues. V was shortened by 1 base and J by 3 bases, with 7 bases between the two germline ends. CDR1 and CDR2 from the germline V gene are SGHRS and YFSETQ. CDR3 protein: CASSLRLEETQYF. The CDR3 bases are TGCGCCAGCAGCTTGCGTCTAGAAGAGACCCAGTACTTC.

The rearrangement uses TRBV27 and TRBJ2-6; TRBD1 matches at 8 bases. Per germline, CDR1 MNHEY and CDR2 SMNVEV (reference sequence). The J segment lost 0 bases and the V segment lost 4 bases, leaving 11 bases of the junction unmatched. The CDR3 totals 19 residues. The CDR3 sequence: CASSSPSRDRSSGANVLTF. The CDR3 nucleotides are TGTGCCAGCAGTTCGCCCTCCCGGGACAGGAGCTCTGGGGCCAACGTCCTGACTTTC.

This clonotype has just a few counts. J is TRBJ2-5 and V is TRBV4-1, with D hard to call. This CDR3 has 15 amino acids. Trimming shortened V by 0 bases and J by 5 bases, and 13 bases separated the two germline ends. Germline V CDR1 and CDR2: MGHRA, YSYEKL. CDR3 bases: TGCGCCAGCAGCCAAGATAGTAGTAGGATGGAGACCCAGTACTTC. Translated: CASSQDSSRMETQYF.

The sample holds a few counts of this clonotype. This chain uses TRBV5-1 with TRBJ2-7; unclear D gene. The V and J ends lost 1 base and 2 bases respectively, with 16 bases between them. Per the germline V gene, CDR1 is SGHRS and CDR2 is YFSETQ. The length of the CDR3 is 16 residues. CDR3 nucleotide sequence: TGCGCCAGCAGCTTGAATCTCCCCCTGACGACCTACGAGCAGTACTTC. Amino acid sequence: CASSLNLPLTTYEQYF.

This clonotype was counted only a few times. This CDR3 reads CASTGPTYEQYF. As DNA, the CDR3 is TGTGCCTCCACGGGTCCTACCTACGAGCAGTACTTC. The chain employs TRBV10-3 and TRBJ2-7, with D uncertain. The V gene lost 11 bases and the J gene lost 2 bases, with 13 bases spanning the gap. This CDR3 is 12 amino acids long. The germline CDR1 and CDR2 sequences are ENHRY and SYGVKD.

V gene TRBV20-1 combines with J gene TRBJ2-3, with 7 bases fitting TRBD2. Trimming removed 1 base from V and 1 base from J; junction bases left unmatched: 2. Germline V gene lookup returns CDR1 DFQATT and CDR2 SNEGSKA (reference sequence). The CDR3 is made up of 14 amino acids. Here the CDR3 DNA reads TGCAGTGCTAGAGTAACTAGCGGCACAGATACGCAGTATTTT. It is translated as CSARVTSGTDTQYF.